These 25 T cell receptor beta chains were all obtained from the same sample, sequenced in a study of shared clonotypes between healthy human individuals. Naive CD8 cells comprised CD45RO-negative, CCR7-positively selected cells, excluding terminally differentiated effector memory CD45RA+ cells. Clones were read by immunoSEQ multiplex PCR, and TCRdb kept only the in-frame ones, dropping some. This table holds over 2,000,000 clones, 93% found once. Sequencing was carried out using naive CD8+ T cells from PBMCs. Receptors were obtained from a man between 18 and 35 years old in good health. Some clones in this sample may be carry-over from other donors' samples.

The rearrangement links TRBV27 to TRBJ2-2; TRBD2 aligns across 8 bases. V dropped 3 bases and J dropped 8; count of bases not matched to a gene: 8. The CDR3 runs 15 residues. Per the germline V gene, CDR1 is MNHEY and CDR2 is SMNVEV (reference sequence). CDR3 bases: TGTGCCAGCAGTTTCCTAGCGGGTGGAGGGGGGGAGCTGTTTTTT. Translating gives CASSFLAGGGGELFF.

The chain couples TRBV9 to TRBJ2-3, with unresolved D. V dropped 4 bases and J dropped 0 bases, with 15 bases sitting between them. Germline assignment: CDR1 SGDLS and CDR2 YYNGEE. The CDR3 length is 16 residues. The CDR3 sequence is CASSLTRVESTDTQYF. The DNA of the CDR3 is TGTGCCAGCAGCCTGACAAGGGTGGAGAGCACAGATACGCAGTATTTT.

Worth noting for this clone: Other DNA sequences in the same sample also yield this CDR3. The V gene is TRBV7-9, the J gene TRBJ1-5; TRBD1 matches at 7 bases. The CDR3 totals 15 residues. J was trimmed by 1 base and V by 4 bases; bases with no gene match: 4. Germline V gene sequence: CDR1 SEHNR, CDR2 FQNEAQ (reference sequence). The CDR3 DNA reads TGTGCCAGCAGCTCTGGGACAGCCAGCAATCAGCCCCAGCATTTT. This encodes CASSSGTASNQPQHF.

This chain connects TRBV4-2 to TRBJ2-7; no reliable D call. CDR1 is LGHNA and CDR2 is YNFKEQ in the germline V gene. V was shortened by 2 bases and J by 3 bases, with 8 bases between the two germline ends. CDR3 length: 13 amino acids. The CDR3, as DNA: TGTGCCAGCAGCCAAACGTCCTACTACGAGCAGTACTTC. Protein sequence: CASSQTSYYEQYF.

Points on this clone: Distinct nucleotide sequences in the sample also encode this CDR3. The CDR3 loop reads CASSGGRSYEQYF. The CDR3 DNA is TGTGCCAGCAGTGGGGGACGGTCCTACGAGCAGTACTTC. The gene calls are TRBV6-1 and TRBJ2-7, with D perhaps assigned TRBD1 or TRBD2 (5 bases each). The CDR3 length is 13 residues. V lost 4 bases, J lost 1 base, and 8 bases lay in between. Germline V gene data show CDR1 as MNHNS and CDR2 as SASEGT.

Note on this clone: Since a much larger clone is just one base distant, this may be a read error. This CDR3 reads CASSLYSNQPQHF. CDR3 nucleotide sequence: TGTGCCAGCAGCTTATATAGCAATCAGCCCCAGCATTTT. The chain uses TRBV11-1 and TRBJ1-5, with D unclear. The ends were cut back, 2 bases at V and 0 bases at J, with 2 bases in the middle. CDR3 length equals 13 residues. CDR1 and CDR2 (germline): SGHAT, FQDESV (reference sequence). Combining the CDR3 with reference TRBV11-1 and TRBJ1-5 gives the whole variable domain EAEVAQSPRYKITEKSQAVAFWCDPISGHATLYWYRQILGQGPELLVQFQDESVVDDSQLPKDRFSAERLKGVDSTLKIQPAELGDSAMYLCASSLYSNQPQHFGDGTRLSIL.

The chain recombines TRBV7-9 with TRBJ1-1, with 9 nucleotides matching TRBD1. The CDR3 extends over 18 amino acids. Losses at the gene ends were 5 bases for V and 5 bases for J; bases not matched to a gene: 18. Germline assignment: CDR1 SEHNR and CDR2 FQNEAQ (reference sequence). CDR3 coding DNA: TGTGCCAGCAGCCCCGCTAAAGGACAGGGGCTACGAACAACTGAAGCTTTCTTT. The encoded protein is CASSPAKGQGLRTTEAFF.

The chain joins TRBV2 to TRBJ2-7; 10 bases align to TRBD2. Germline V gene data show CDR1 as SNHLY and CDR2 as FYNNEI. V was pared by 7 bases and J by 4 bases, with 7 bases of the junction left unmatched. The CDR3 sequence is 14 residues long. For the CDR3, the DNA is TGTGCCAGCAAATCTAGCGGGAGAGGGTACGAGCAGTACTTC. Amino acid sequence: CASKSSGRGYEQYF.

Concerning this clone: Other DNA sequences in the same sample also yield this CDR3. The chain links TRBV19 to TRBJ2-7, with a tentative D call TRBD2 (7 bases). The CDR3 consists of 14 residues. V dropped 5 bases and J dropped 2 bases, with 13 bases sitting between them. Germline loops: CDR1 LNHDA, CDR2 SQIVND (reference sequence). CDR3 residues: CASSAAGGPYEQYF. Written as DNA, the CDR3 is TGTGCCAGTAGTGCCGCCGGGGGGCCCTACGAGCAGTACTTC.

This chain connects TRBV7-6 to TRBJ2-3; 12 positions agree with TRBD2. V lost 3 bases and J lost 6; bases outside the gene matches: 10. Germline CDR1 reads SGHVS; CDR2 reads FNYEAQ. The CDR3 consists of 17 residues. DNA for the CDR3: TGTGCCAGCAGCTTCATGACTAGCGGGAGCGGATCCGATACGCAGTATTTT. Its translation: CASSFMTSGSGSDTQYF.

V usage is TRBV19 and J usage is TRBJ1-5; D ambiguous. Germline values: CDR1 LNHDA, CDR2 SQIVND (reference sequence). V lost 3 bases and J lost 1, with 7 bases in between. The CDR3 contains 14 residues. The CDR3 DNA is TGTGCCAGTAGTATCCCCCGGAGCAATCAGCCCCAGCATTTT. Amino acids: CASSIPRSNQPQHF.

The chain links TRBV6-1 to TRBJ2-5, with D perhaps TRBD1 (5 bases). The V end was cut by 5 bases, the J end by 5 bases, with 18 bases between. CDR3 length: 15 residues. Germline lookup yields CDR1 MNHNS and CDR2 SASEGT. CDR3 sequence reads: CASSPRTGPGETQYF. The DNA of the CDR3 is TGTGCCAGCAGTCCCAGAACCGGGCCAGGGGAGACCCAGTACTTC.

The chain is built from TRBV19 and TRBJ2-5, with a weak D call TRBD2 (6 bases). The CDR3 is made up of 14 amino acids. V lost 3 bases, J lost 4 bases, and 12 bases lay in between. The V gene's germline CDR1 is LNHDA and CDR2 SQIVND (reference sequence). CDR3 in amino acids: CASSIVEGAETQYF. CDR3 nucleotide sequence: TGTGCCAGTAGTATTGTGGAGGGAGCAGAGACCCAGTACTTC.

This clone was found once. V is TRBV5-4 and J is TRBJ1-5, with 8 bases aligning to TRBD1. Germline V CDR1 and CDR2: SGHNT, YYREEE (reference sequence). V shed 9 bases, J shed 6 bases, and the junction held 11 bases outside the gene matches. There are 14 residues in the CDR3. CDR3 region: CATSPDRAGQPQHF. DNA of the CDR3: TGTGCCACCTCCCCGGACAGGGCAGGTCAGCCCCAGCATTTT.

The rearrangement joins TRBV28 to TRBJ2-5; TRBD1 might be the D (5 bases). Trimming left V 5 bases short and J 2 bases short, with 21 bases between. Germline CDR1 and CDR2: MDHEN and SYDVKM. The CDR3 has 17 residues. DNA for the CDR3: TGTGCCAGCAGTACAACCCCAGGGCTAGAGACTCAAGAGACCCAGTACTTC. Its translation is CASSTTPGLETQETQYF.

In this sample, this clone turned up once. The rearrangement joins TRBV14 to TRBJ2-2, with a tentative D call TRBD2 (5 bases). This CDR3 has 13 amino acids. Germline V CDR1 and CDR2: SGHDN, FVKESK. Trimming stripped 4 bases from V and 5 bases from J, with 8 bases between. CDR3 protein: CASSLRTTGELFF. In nucleotides, the CDR3 is TGTGCCAGCAGCCTCCGGACTACCGGGGAGCTGTTTTTT.

In the case of this clone: Other nucleotide sequences in the sample specify the same CDR3. The chain is built from TRBV27 and TRBJ1-2; a possible D gene is TRBD1 (5 bases). The ends were cut back, 5 bases at V and 4 bases at J, with 11 bases in the middle. The germline V gene encodes CDR1 MNHEY and CDR2 SMNVEV (reference sequence). The CDR3 consists of 13 residues. The CDR3 region has the DNA TGTGCCAGCAGTCCCGCCGACAGCTATGGCTACACCTTC. This gives the protein CASSPADSYGYTF.

The J gene is TRBJ2-1, the V gene TRBV19; no firm D call. Looked up from germline, CDR1 is LNHDA and CDR2 is SQIVND (reference sequence). Trimming cost V 1 base and J 8 bases, with 9 bases left between them. CDR3 length: 13 residues. The DNA of the CDR3 is TGTGCCAGTAGTATAGGATGGGTCGATGAGCAGTTCTTC. The encoded protein is CASSIGWVDEQFF.

Regarding this clone: Other DNA variants within this sample encode the same CDR3. The J gene is TRBJ1-5, the V gene TRBV27; perhaps TRBD1 as D (5 bases). Trimming shortened V by 2 bases and J by 3 bases, and 8 bases separated the two germline ends. The CDR3 is made up of 14 amino acids. Germline V gene lookup returns CDR1 MNHEY and CDR2 SMNVEV (reference sequence). The CDR3 bases are TGTGCCAGCAGTTTAAGGGACCCCAATCAGCCCCAGCATTTT. Residues: CASSLRDPNQPQHF.

The gene calls are TRBV7-9 and TRBJ2-7; no clear D gene. The CDR3 is 12 residues long. Trimming removed 8 bases at V and 1 base at J, with 9 bases between. Germline CDR1 and CDR2: SEHNR and FQNEAQ (reference sequence). Here the CDR3 DNA reads TGTGCCAGCGGGTACGCATCCTACGAGCAGTACTTC. Protein product: CASGYASYEQYF.

The rearrangement joins TRBV19 to TRBJ1-1, with D tentatively TRBD1 (6 bases). CDR1 is LNHDA, CDR2 SQIVND, per germline (reference sequence). The CDR3 is 17 residues long. Trimming pared 5 bases from V and 2 bases from J, leaving 21 bases between. As DNA, the CDR3 is TGTGCCAGTAGTTTTCGTCGGGACACAACGAGAAACACTGAAGCTTTCTTT. It is translated as CASSFRRDTTRNTEAFF.

The J gene is TRBJ1-1, the V gene TRBV15; the D is unclear. The CDR3 runs to 18 residues. Germline CDR1 reads LNHNV; CDR2 reads YYDKDF (reference sequence). V gave up 3 bases and J gave up 3 bases, with 23 bases separating them. CDR3 in amino acids: CATSSFDGEEDVHTEAFF. The CDR3 DNA reads as TGTGCCACCAGCAGCTTTGACGGGGAGGAAGACGTTCACACTGAAGCTTTCTTT.

CDR3 nucleotide sequence: TGTGCCAGCAGCGCACTAGCGGGAAGAGAGACCCAGTACTTC. This sequence encodes CASSALAGRETQYF. The chain uses TRBV14 and TRBJ2-5, with 10 bases aligning to TRBD2. The V gene end was trimmed by 5 bases and the J gene end by 4 bases; junction bases not matched to a gene: 4. Germline CDR1 and CDR2: SGHDN and FVKESK. The CDR3 sequence is 14 residues long. Full variable domain (outside the CDR3, taken from reference TRBV14 and TRBJ2-5): EAGVTQFPSHSVIEKGQTVTLRCDPISGHDNLYWYRRVMGKEIKFLLHFVKESKQDESGMPNNRFLAERTGGTYSTLKVQPAELEDSGVYFCASSALAGRETQYFGPGTRLLVL.

V is TRBV25-1 and J is TRBJ1-4; D perhaps matches TRBD1 (5 bases). The V gene lost 6 bases and the J gene lost 4 bases, with 15 bases spanning the gap. Germline V gene sequence: CDR1 MGHDK, CDR2 SYGVNS. The CDR3 contains 15 residues. The CDR3 coding sequence is TGTGCCAGCAGGGGGGTTTTGGAAGATAATGAAAAACTGTTTTTT. The encoded protein is CASRGVLEDNEKLFF.

The chain combines TRBV7-3 with TRBJ2-3; 9 bases are shared with TRBD2. The CDR3 is 18 residues long. Germline V CDR1 and CDR2: SGHTA, FQGTGA. The junction had 13 bases not matched to a gene; V was cut back by 5 bases and J by 1 base. CDR3: CASSPRPGLARRTDTQYF. As DNA, the CDR3 is TGTGCCAGCAGCCCTCGACCGGGACTAGCAAGGCGCACAGATACGCAGTATTTT.